This TCR beta chain was sequenced during a study of TIL therapy for anti-PD-1-resistant metastatic lung cancer. Across the whole study: Tumors carried a median 1.5 non-synonymous mutations per megabase.

Time point denoted: pre-treatment sample, taken before nivolumab and TIL therapy. This clone was seen a handful of times. This was the immunoSEQ v3 assay. Clones were sequenced by immunoSEQ multiplex PCR, and TCRdb holds only the in-frame ones, with some missing. The table includes just over 45,000 clones, roughly 85% detected once. The clonotype comes from a man aged 65 to 79 with non-small cell lung cancer. This sample comprised blood, obtained at baseline.

The CDR3 coding sequence is TGTGCCAGCAGTCCCACCGGGGATACGCAGTATTTT. It is translated as CASSPTGDTQYF. This chain joins TRBV27 and TRBJ2-3, with D hard to call. V shed 5 bases and J shed 6 bases, with 9 bases lying between them. Germline V CDR1 and CDR2: MNHEY, SMNVEV (reference sequence). The CDR3 length is 12 residues.